The clone carrying this T cell receptor beta chain was seen only a few times. A junction end diverges from the germline sequence, so it may reflect a read error. These data come from a study of T cells in Graves' hyperthyroidism and ophthalmopathy. TCR beta CDR3 sequences were amplified from RNA transcripts. HTBI primers drove first-round RT-PCR of the TCR CDR3. TCRdb fed the multiplex PCR reads into MiXCR, producing one record per CDR3 protein. The data show around 600,000 distinct CDR3 sequences, more than 14% seen once. CDR3 length: 16 amino acids. The V gene's germline CDR1 is SGHRS and CDR2 YFSETQ. The authors took PBMCs from 10 ml fresh peripheral blood.

The sample taken for sequencing was blood. The sequence was collected from a woman aged 50 to 60 with Graves' ophthalmopathy. The chain carries TRBV5-1 and TRBJ2-4; a weak D match, TRBD2 (5 bases). CDR3 in DNA: TGTGCCAGCGGCTTGGAGCGCCGGCTAGCCAAAAACATTCAGTACTTC. Translated: CASGLERRLAKNIQYF. The full variable domain, its missing parts supplied by reference TRBV5-1 and TRBJ2-4, is KAGVTQTPRYLIKTRGQQVTLSCSPISGHRSVSWYQQTPGQGLQFLFEYFSETQRNKGNFPGRFSGRQFSNSRSEMNVSTLELGDSALYLCASGLERRLAKNIQYFGAGTRLSVL.